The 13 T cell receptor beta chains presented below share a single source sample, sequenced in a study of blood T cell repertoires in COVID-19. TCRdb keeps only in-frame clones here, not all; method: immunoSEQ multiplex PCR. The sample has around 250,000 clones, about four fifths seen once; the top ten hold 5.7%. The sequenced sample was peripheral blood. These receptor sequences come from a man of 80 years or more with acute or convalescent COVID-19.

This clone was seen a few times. CDR3 loop: CASRTGGGGSSWDGYTF. CDR3 nucleotide sequence: TGTGCCAGCAGGACAGGTGGTGGGGGATCGTCGTGGGATGGCTACACCTTC. V is TRBV5-4 and J is TRBJ1-2; D is possibly TRBD1 (6 bases). Trimming removed 5 bases at V and 6 bases at J, with 26 bases between. Germline V gene data show CDR1 as SGHNT and CDR2 as YYREEE (reference sequence). The CDR3 sequence is 17 residues long.

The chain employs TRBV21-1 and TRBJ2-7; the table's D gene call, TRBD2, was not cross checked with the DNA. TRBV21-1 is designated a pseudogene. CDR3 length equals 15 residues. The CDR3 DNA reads TGTGCCAGCAGCAAATCGGTAGCTTCCCGTAACGAGCAGTACTTC. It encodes CASSKSVASRNEQYF.

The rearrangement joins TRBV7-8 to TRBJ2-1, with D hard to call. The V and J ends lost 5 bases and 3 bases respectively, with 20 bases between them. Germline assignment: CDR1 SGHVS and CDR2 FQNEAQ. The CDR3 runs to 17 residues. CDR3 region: CASSPPLRYRDYNEQFF. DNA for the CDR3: TGTGCCAGCAGCCCCCCTTTGCGGTACCGCGACTACAATGAGCAGTTCTTC.

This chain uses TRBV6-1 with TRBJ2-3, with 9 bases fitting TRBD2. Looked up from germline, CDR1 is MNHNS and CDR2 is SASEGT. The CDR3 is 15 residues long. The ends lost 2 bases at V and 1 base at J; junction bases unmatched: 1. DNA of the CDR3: TGTGCCAGCAGTGAAACTAGCGGGCGCACAGATACGCAGTATTTT. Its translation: CASSETSGRTDTQYF.

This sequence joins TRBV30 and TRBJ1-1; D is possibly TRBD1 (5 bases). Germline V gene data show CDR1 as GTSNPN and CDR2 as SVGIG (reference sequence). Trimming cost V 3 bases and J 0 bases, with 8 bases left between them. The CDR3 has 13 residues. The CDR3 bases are TGTGCCTGGAGCAGACAGTTGAACACTGAAGCTTTCTTT. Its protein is CAWSRQLNTEAFF.

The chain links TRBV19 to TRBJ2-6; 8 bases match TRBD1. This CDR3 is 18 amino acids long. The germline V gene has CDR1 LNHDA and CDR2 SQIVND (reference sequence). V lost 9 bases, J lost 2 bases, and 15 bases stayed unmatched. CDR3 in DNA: TGTGCCAGCACCCAAGGGGGCAGGGGGCGGACTGGGGCCAACGTCCTGACTTTC. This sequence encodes CASTQGGRGRTGANVLTF. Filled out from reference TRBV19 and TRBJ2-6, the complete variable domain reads DGGITQSPKYLFRKEGQNVTLSCEQNLNHDAMYWYRQDPGQGLRLIYYSQIVNDFQKGDIAEGYSVSREKKESFPLTVTSAQKNPTAFYLCASTQGGRGRTGANVLTFGAGSRLTVL.

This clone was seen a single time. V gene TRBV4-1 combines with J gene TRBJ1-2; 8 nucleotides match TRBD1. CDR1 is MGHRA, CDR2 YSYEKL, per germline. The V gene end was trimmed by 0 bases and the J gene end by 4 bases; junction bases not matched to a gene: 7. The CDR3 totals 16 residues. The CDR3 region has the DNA TGCGCCAGCAGCCAAGAATGGCAGGGGGCCACCTATGGCTACACCTTC. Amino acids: CASSQEWQGATYGYTF.

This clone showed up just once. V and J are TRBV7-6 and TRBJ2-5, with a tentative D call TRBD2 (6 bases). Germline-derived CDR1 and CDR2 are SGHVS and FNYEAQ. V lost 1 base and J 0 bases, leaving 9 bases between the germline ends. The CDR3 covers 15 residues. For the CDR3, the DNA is TGTGCCAGCAGCTTAGGTGCGGGGCACCAAGAGACCCAGTACTTC. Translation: CASSLGAGHQETQYF.

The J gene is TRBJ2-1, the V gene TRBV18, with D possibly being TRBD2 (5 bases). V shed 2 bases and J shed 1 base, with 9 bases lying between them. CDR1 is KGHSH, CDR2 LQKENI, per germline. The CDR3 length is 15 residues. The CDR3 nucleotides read TGTGCCAGCTCACCAAGGCTAGCTTCCTACAATGAGCAGTTCTTC. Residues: CASSPRLASYNEQFF.

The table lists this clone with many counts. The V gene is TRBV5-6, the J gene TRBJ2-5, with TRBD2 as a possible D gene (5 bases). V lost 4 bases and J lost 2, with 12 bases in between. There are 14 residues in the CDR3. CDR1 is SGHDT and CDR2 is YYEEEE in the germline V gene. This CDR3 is CASSLPDWQETQYF. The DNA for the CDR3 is TGTGCCAGCAGCCTCCCGGACTGGCAAGAGACCCAGTACTTC.

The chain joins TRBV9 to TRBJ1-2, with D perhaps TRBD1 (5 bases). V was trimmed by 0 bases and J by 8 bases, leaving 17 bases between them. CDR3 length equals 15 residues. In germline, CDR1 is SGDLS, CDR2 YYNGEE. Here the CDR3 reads CASSVDHNGARGYTF. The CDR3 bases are TGTGCCAGCAGCGTAGATCACAATGGGGCGCGGGGCTACACCTTC. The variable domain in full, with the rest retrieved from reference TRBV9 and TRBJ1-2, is DSGVTQTPKHLITATGQRVTLRCSPRSGDLSVYWYQQSLDQGLQFLIQYYNGEERAKGNILERFSAQQFPDLHSELNLSSLELGDSALYFCASSVDHNGARGYTFGSGTRLTVV.

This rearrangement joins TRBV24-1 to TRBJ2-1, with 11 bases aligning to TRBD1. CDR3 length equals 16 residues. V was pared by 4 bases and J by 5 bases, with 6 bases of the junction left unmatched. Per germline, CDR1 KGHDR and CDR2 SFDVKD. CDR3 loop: CATSDPGQGVHNEQFF. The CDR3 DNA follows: TGTGCCACCAGTGACCCGGGACAGGGGGTCCACAATGAGCAGTTCTTC.

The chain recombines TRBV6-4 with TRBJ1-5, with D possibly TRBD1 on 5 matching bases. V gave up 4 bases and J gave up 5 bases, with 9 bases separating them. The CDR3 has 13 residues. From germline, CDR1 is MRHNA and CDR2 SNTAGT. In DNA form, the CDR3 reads TGTGCCAGCAGTGCACAGGCGGATCAGCCCCAGCATTTT. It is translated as CASSAQADQPQHF.